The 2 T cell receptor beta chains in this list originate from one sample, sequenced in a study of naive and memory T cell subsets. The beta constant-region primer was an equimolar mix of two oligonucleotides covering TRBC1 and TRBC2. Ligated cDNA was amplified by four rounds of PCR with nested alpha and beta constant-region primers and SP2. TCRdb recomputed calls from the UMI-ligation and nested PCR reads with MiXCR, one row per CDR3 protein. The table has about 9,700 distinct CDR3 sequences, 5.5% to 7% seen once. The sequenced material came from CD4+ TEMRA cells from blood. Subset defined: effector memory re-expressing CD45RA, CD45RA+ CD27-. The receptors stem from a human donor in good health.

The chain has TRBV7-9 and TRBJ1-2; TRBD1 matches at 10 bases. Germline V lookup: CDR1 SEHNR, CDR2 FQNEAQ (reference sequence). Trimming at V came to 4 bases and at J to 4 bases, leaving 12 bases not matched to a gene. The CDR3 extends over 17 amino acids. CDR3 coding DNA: TGTGCCAGCAGCTCCCGGGACAGGGGAACTAGAGGCTATGGCTACACCTTC. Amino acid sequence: CASSSRDRGTRGYGYTF.

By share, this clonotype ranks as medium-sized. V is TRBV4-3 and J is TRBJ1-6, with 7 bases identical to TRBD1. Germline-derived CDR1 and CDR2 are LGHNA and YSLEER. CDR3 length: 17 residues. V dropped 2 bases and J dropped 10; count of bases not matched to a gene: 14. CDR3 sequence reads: CASSQKGAGRTISPLHF. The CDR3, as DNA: TGCGCCAGCAGCCAAAAGGGGGCCGGCCGTACAATCTCACCCCTCCACTTT.